This passage covers 8 T cell receptor beta chains from one sample sequenced in a study of T cells in pancreatic ductal adenocarcinoma. The method was immunoSEQ multiplex PCR; TCRdb's version includes in-frame clones alone and lacks a portion of them. The sample consists of around 94,000 clones, more than 90% of them appearing once. The selected patients with pancreatic ductal adenocarcinoma had surgery but no neoadjuvant therapy. The sample was PBMCs. The receptors come from a human donor with pancreatic ductal adenocarcinoma.

This clone was seen only once. Other DNA sequences in the sample encode the same CDR3. CDR3 amino acids: CASSQELLSYEQYF. The CDR3 coding sequence is TGTGCCAGCAGCCAAGAATTGTTATCCTACGAGCAGTACTTC. The chain recombines TRBV4-2 with TRBJ2-7; D ambiguous. The CDR3 consists of 14 residues. The V gene's germline CDR1 is LGHNA and CDR2 YNFKEQ. With 0 bases removed from V and 1 base from J, the gap between germline ends came to 7 bases.

The CDR3 sequence: CSVDGGRAADTQYF. CDR3 coding DNA: TGCAGCGTTGATGGGGGGAGGGCGGCAGATACGCAGTATTTT. This sequence joins TRBV29-1 and TRBJ2-3, with 7 bases fitting TRBD2. V lost 3 bases, J lost 4 bases, and 7 bases stayed unmatched. CDR1 SQVTM and CDR2 ANQGSEA come from the germline V gene. The CDR3 consists of 14 residues.

V usage is TRBV25-1 and J usage is TRBJ1-1; D might be TRBD1 (6 bases). Germline CDR1 MGHDK, CDR2 SYGVNS. The CDR3 spans 12 residues. The V and J ends lost 3 bases and 9 bases respectively, with 11 bases between them. The DNA for the CDR3 is TGTGCCAGCAGTGACCCCGGGACACAAGCTTTCTTT. Translation: CASSDPGTQAFF.

V gene TRBV4-1 combines with J gene TRBJ2-5; 7 bases line up with TRBD2. CDR1 is MGHRA, CDR2 YSYEKL, per germline. The V segment lost 1 base and the J segment 5 bases; nucleotides outside the gene matches: 7. The CDR3 consists of 15 residues. The CDR3 protein is CASSQVVGGDETQYF. CDR3 sequence (DNA): TGCGCCAGCAGCCAAGTAGTGGGAGGGGATGAGACCCAGTACTTC.

The CDR3 reads CASSYPGPQHF. DNA of the CDR3: TGTGCCAGCAGTTACCCCGGGCCCCAGCATTTT. The V call is TRBV6-6, the J call TRBJ1-5; no firm D call. Germline V CDR1 and CDR2: MNHNY, SVGAGI (reference sequence). With 2 bases removed from V and 9 bases from J, the gap between germline ends came to 5 bases. The CDR3 loop spans 11 amino acids.

V gene TRBV6-5 combines with J gene TRBJ2-5; perhaps TRBD2 as D (6 bases). The CDR3 consists of 14 residues. Deletions cut 4 bases from V and 5 bases from J, with 14 bases between. In germline, CDR1 is MNHEY, CDR2 SVGAGI. The CDR3 bases are TGTGCCAGCAGTTCGGCTAGCGCCGGGGAGACCCAGTACTTC. It encodes CASSSASAGETQYF.

The chain couples TRBV7-9 to TRBJ1-1; TRBD1 might be the D (5 bases). Trimming pared 4 bases from V and 7 bases from J, leaving 16 bases between. Germline V gene lookup returns CDR1 SEHNR and CDR2 FQNEAQ (reference sequence). This CDR3 has 14 amino acids. In DNA, the CDR3 is TGTGCCAGCAGCTCCCCGCTCTCAGGGATTGAAGCTTTCTTT. Its protein is CASSSPLSGIEAFF.

This rearrangement joins TRBV7-8 to TRBJ2-7, with TRBD1 matching over 8 bases. The CDR3 covers 15 residues. After removal of 4 bases from V and 2 bases from J, the junction contained 7 bases not matched to a gene. The V gene's germline CDR1 is SGHVS and CDR2 FQNEAQ. In DNA form, the CDR3 reads TGTGCCAGCAGCTCCGTCAGGACAGGGCCCTACGAGCAGTACTTC. Amino acids: CASSSVRTGPYEQYF.